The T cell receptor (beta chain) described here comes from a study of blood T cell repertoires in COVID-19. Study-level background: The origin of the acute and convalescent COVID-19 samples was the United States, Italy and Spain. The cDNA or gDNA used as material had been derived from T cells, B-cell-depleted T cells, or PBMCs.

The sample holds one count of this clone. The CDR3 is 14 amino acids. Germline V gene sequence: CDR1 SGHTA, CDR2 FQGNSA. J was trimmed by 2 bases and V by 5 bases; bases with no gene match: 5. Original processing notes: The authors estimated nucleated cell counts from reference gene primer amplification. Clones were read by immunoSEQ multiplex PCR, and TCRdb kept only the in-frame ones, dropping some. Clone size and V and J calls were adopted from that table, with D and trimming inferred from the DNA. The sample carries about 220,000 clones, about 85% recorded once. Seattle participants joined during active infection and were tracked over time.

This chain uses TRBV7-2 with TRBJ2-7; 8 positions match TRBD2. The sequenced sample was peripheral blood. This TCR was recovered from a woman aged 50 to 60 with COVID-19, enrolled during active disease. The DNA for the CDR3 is TGTGCCAGCAGCCGGGGGGGCTCCACCTACGAGCAGTACTTC. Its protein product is CASSRGGSTYEQYF. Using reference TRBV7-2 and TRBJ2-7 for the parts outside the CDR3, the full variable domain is GAGVSQSPSNKVTEKGKDVELRCDPISGHTALYWYRQSLGQGLEFLIYFQGNSAPDKSGLPSDRFSAERTGGSVSTLTIQRTQQEDSAVYLCASSRGGSTYEQYFGPGTRLTVT.